What follows are 16 T cell receptor beta chains derived from one specimen sequenced in a study of cytomegalovirus exposure and HLA in healthy donors. Researchers ran the PCR with 60 Vbeta and 13 Jbeta primers. Method: immunoSEQ multiplex PCR; TCRdb's copy keeps in-frame clones and lacks some. The sample lists more than 110,000 clones; 73% were seen once. Sequencing used PBMCs. All receptors come from a woman in her 40s in good health and CMV-seronegative.

The chain recombines TRBV4-3 with TRBJ2-3; TRBD1 aligns across 9 bases. The length of the CDR3 is 18 residues. CDR1 LGHNA and CDR2 YSLEER come from the germline V gene. V gave up 4 bases and J gave up 2 bases; unmatched junction bases: 13. The CDR3 DNA reads as TGCGCCAGCAGCCTAAACAGGGGGCCCGACCCTAACACAGATACGCAGTATTTT. Translation gives CASSLNRGPDPNTDTQYF.

This chain connects TRBV4-2 to TRBJ2-3; 11 nucleotides agree with TRBD1. This CDR3 region has 19 residues. The V segment lost 5 bases and the J segment 3 bases; nucleotides outside the gene matches: 16. The germline gives CDR1 LGHNA, CDR2 YNFKEQ. DNA of the CDR3: TGTGCCAGCAGCGGGGTAGGGGACAGGGGGAAATTTGGGACAGATACGCAGTATTTT. Its translation is CASSGVGDRGKFGTDTQYF.

CDR3 in DNA: TGCGCCAGCAGCTCCACCCACCCGGGAGGAGAGACCCAGTACTTC. Translated, it gives CASSSTHPGGETQYF. The chain has TRBV5-1 and TRBJ2-5, with 7 bases aligning to TRBD2. CDR1 is SGHRS and CDR2 is YFSETQ in the germline V gene. Unmatched junction bases numbered 9, after V lost 3 bases and J lost 4 bases. There are 15 residues in the CDR3.

This clone was observed once. The chain couples TRBV28 to TRBJ1-1; possible D gene TRBD1, 6 bases. This CDR3 region has 14 residues. From germline, CDR1 is MDHEN and CDR2 SYDVKM. The ends were cut back, 6 bases at V and 8 bases at J, with 19 bases in the middle. CDR3 DNA sequence: TGTGCCAGCAGCCCTGGGGGGGCCGGGAGGGAAGCTTTCTTT. It codes for CASSPGGAGREAFF. The variable domain in full, with the rest retrieved from reference TRBV28 and TRBJ1-1, is DVKVTQSSRYLVKRTGEKVFLECVQDMDHENMFWYRQDPGLGLRLIYFSYDVKMKEKGDIPEGYSVSREKKERFSLILESASTNQTSMYLCASSPGGAGREAFFGQGTRLTVV.

The gene calls are TRBV4-1 and TRBJ1-2; weak D call: TRBD1 (5 bases). V was cut by 4 bases and J by 7 bases, with 16 bases left in between. The germline CDR1 and CDR2 sequences are MGHRA and YSYEKL. The CDR3 is made up of 14 amino acids. DNA of the CDR3: TGCGCCAGCAGCCTAAGGGGTCAGACCTTTGGCTACACCTTC. Amino acid sequence: CASSLRGQTFGYTF.

The chain carries TRBV6-5 and TRBJ2-6; the D is unclear. Trimming removed 7 bases at V and 1 base at J, with 5 bases between. Germline V CDR1 and CDR2: MNHEY, SVGAGI. The CDR3 has 13 residues. The CDR3 loop reads CASITSGANVLTF. The CDR3 bases are TGTGCCAGCATTACATCTGGGGCCAACGTCCTGACTTTC.

This chain joins TRBV7-2 and TRBJ1-2; the match to TRBD1 covers 10 bases. The CDR3 runs 15 residues. The germline CDR1 and CDR2 sequences are SGHTA and FQGNSA. Trimming took 4 bases from V and 1 from J; bases not matched to a gene: 3. CDR3 residues: CASSSGTGVNYGYTF. CDR3 bases: TGTGCCAGCAGCTCCGGGACAGGGGTTAACTATGGCTACACCTTC.

The chain employs TRBV6-6 and TRBJ1-2, with 7 nucleotides matching TRBD1. The germline gives CDR1 MNHNY, CDR2 SVGAGI (reference sequence). CDR3 length: 14 residues. The V segment lost 6 bases and the J segment 5 bases; nucleotides outside the gene matches: 9. In nucleotides, the CDR3 is TGTGCCAGCAGGGGGGGACAGAGGTCTTATGGCTACACCTTC. Amino acid sequence: CASRGGQRSYGYTF.

This clone was seen a few times. The V call is TRBV5-6, the J call TRBJ1-2; 8 nucleotides agree with TRBD1. V trimming: 2 bases; J trimming: 0 bases; junction bases outside the gene matches: 3. Germline CDR1 is SGHDT and CDR2 is YYEEEE. The CDR3 runs 15 residues. The CDR3 loop is CASSLPGQANYGYTF. The CDR3 DNA is TGTGCCAGCAGCTTACCGGGACAGGCTAACTATGGCTACACCTTC.

This chain joins TRBV25-1 and TRBJ1-2; 9 positions match TRBD1. In germline, CDR1 is MGHDK, CDR2 SYGVNS. Trimming took 3 bases from V and 4 from J; bases not matched to a gene: 9. This CDR3 region has 16 residues. The CDR3 is CASSDARTGETYGYTF. The CDR3 coding sequence is TGTGCCAGCAGTGATGCACGGACAGGGGAGACCTATGGCTACACCTTC.

The chain is built from TRBV6-1 and TRBJ2-3; D uncertain. With 6 bases removed from V and 3 bases from J, the gap between germline ends came to 4 bases. CDR3 length equals 11 residues. Germline CDR1 reads MNHNS; CDR2 reads SASEGT. The CDR3 region has the DNA TGTGCCAGCAGGCGAACAGATACGCAGTATTTT. Residues: CASRRTDTQYF.

The V and J genes are TRBV2 and TRBJ1-6; D call uncertain. Trimming removed 1 base from V and 7 bases from J, with 8 bases in between. The CDR3 has 14 residues. The germline V gene has CDR1 SNHLY and CDR2 FYNNEI. CDR3 loop: CASSEGSRNSPLHF. CDR3 nucleotides: TGTGCCAGCAGTGAAGGGAGCCGGAATTCACCCCTCCACTTT.

V usage is TRBV4-1 and J usage is TRBJ2-5, with a tentative D call TRBD1 (6 bases). V was trimmed by 3 bases and J by 8 bases, leaving 16 bases between them. The CDR3 runs 14 residues. Germline V gives CDR1 MGHRA, CDR2 YSYEKL. The CDR3 spells CASSQDSGQVTQYF. Written as DNA, the CDR3 is TGCGCCAGCAGCCAGGATTCGGGACAAGTAACCCAGTACTTC.

V and J are TRBV6-1 and TRBJ2-1, with D unresolved. CDR3 length: 15 residues. Germline V CDR1 and CDR2: MNHNS, SASEGT. Trimming pared 6 bases from V and 1 base from J, leaving 13 bases between. CDR3 loop: CASRVADRSYNEQFF. As DNA, the CDR3 is TGTGCCAGCAGAGTCGCGGATCGATCCTACAATGAGCAGTTCTTC.

V is TRBV7-9 and J is TRBJ1-5, with D possibly being TRBD1 (6 bases). Trimming shortened V by 2 bases and J by 0 bases, and 14 bases separated the two germline ends. The germline gives CDR1 SEHNR, CDR2 FQNEAQ (reference sequence). The CDR3 is made up of 17 amino acids. The CDR3 sequence is CASSLPGTTYSNQPQHF. CDR3 DNA sequence: TGTGCCAGCAGCTTACCTGGGACAACCTATAGCAATCAGCCCCAGCATTTT.

This chain uses TRBV5-6 with TRBJ2-7, with D tentatively TRBD2 (6 bases). Germline V CDR1 and CDR2: SGHDT, YYEEEE. The CDR3 sequence is 15 residues long. V was pared by 4 bases and J by 0 bases, with 14 bases between. The chain's CDR3 is CASSRGGISSYEQYV. The CDR3 nucleotides read TGTGCCAGCAGCCGCGGAGGGATAAGCTCCTACGAGCAGTACGTC.